The 27 T cell receptor beta chains below were found in one sample sequenced in a study of post-analysis software for immune sequencing data. Unique molecular identifiers tagged the TCR beta cDNA libraries. Via MiXCR, TCRdb re-called the PCR reads, giving one row per CDR3 protein. Of hundreds of thousands of distinct CDR3 sequences in the sample, about 60% were seen once. No antigens are known for them. Study observations and caveats: When patients were compared with controls, about 5 TRBV segments were more frequent, TRBV5-6, TRBV5-1 and TRBV20-1 among them.

The sample was blood. The receptors derive from a girl aged 2-10 years with multiple sclerosis.

This clonotype was found a few times. The gene calls are TRBV7-9 and TRBJ2-2; a possible D gene is TRBD1 (6 bases). Germline V gene sequence: CDR1 SEHNR, CDR2 FQNEAQ (reference sequence). V shed 5 bases and J shed 0 bases, with 10 bases lying between them. CDR3 size: 15 residues. CDR3 nucleotides: TGTGCCAGCAGCCTGGGACAAACGAACACCGGGGAGCTGTTTTTT. Translation: CASSLGQTNTGELFF. Full variable domain (rest looked up from reference TRBV7-9 and TRBJ2-2): DTGVSQNPRHKITKRGQNVTFRCDPISEHNRLYWYRQTLGQGPEFLTYFQNEAQLEKSRLLSDRFSAERPKGSFSTLEIQRTEQGDSAMYLCASSLGQTNTGELFFGEGSRLTVL.

This clonotype was observed a few times. This chain connects TRBV7-9 to TRBJ2-7; D is possibly TRBD2 (6 bases). The J call is uncertain, as TRBJ2-5 better fits the DNA end. CDR1 is SEHNR, CDR2 FQNEAQ, per germline (reference sequence). The CDR3 sequence is 13 residues long. Here the CDR3 reads CASRLGPLETQYF. In nucleotides, the CDR3 is TGTGCCAGCCGACTAGGTCCCCTGGAGACCCAGTACTTC.

The chain links TRBV28 to TRBJ2-1; D possibly corresponds to TRBD1 (6 bases). Trimming removed 8 bases at V and 3 bases at J, with 17 bases between. The CDR3 spans 15 residues. The germline CDR1 and CDR2 sequences are MDHEN and SYDVKM. The CDR3 loop is CASDEQGSGYNEQFF. In nucleotides, the CDR3 is TGTGCCAGCGACGAACAGGGATCGGGCTACAATGAGCAGTTCTTC.

The chain combines TRBV29-1 with TRBJ2-3; D ambiguous. The germline gives CDR1 SQVTM, CDR2 ANQGSEA. The ends were cut back, 4 bases at V and 4 bases at J, with 12 bases in the middle. This CDR3 spans 13 amino acids. CDR3: CSVGILSPDTQYF. The CDR3 DNA reads as TGCAGCGTTGGAATACTATCCCCAGATACGCAGTATTTT.

The count of this clonotype is one. The V call is TRBV7-2, the J call TRBJ2-3; TRBD2 agrees at 9 bases. CDR3 length equals 16 residues. V shed 5 bases, J shed 2 bases, and the junction held 8 bases outside the gene matches. CDR1 is SGHTA, CDR2 FQGNSA, per germline. DNA for the CDR3: TGTGCCAGCAGCCAAGCCCCTAGCGGGAACACAGATACGCAGTATTTT. Amino acids: CASSQAPSGNTDTQYF.

The chain uses TRBV10-3 and TRBJ2-5; tentative D call: TRBD1 (6 bases). V was cut by 8 bases and J by 0 bases, with 16 bases left in between. Germline CDR1 and CDR2: ENHRY and SYGVKD. This CDR3 has 15 residues. CDR3 nucleotides: TGTGCCATCGGTGCCCCCACAGGGTACCAAGAGACCCAGTACTTC. It encodes CAIGAPTGYQETQYF.

The rearrangement uses TRBV3-1 and TRBJ2-3; perhaps TRBD2 as D (7 bases). Per germline, CDR1 LGHDT and CDR2 YNNKEL (reference sequence). V lost 6 bases, J lost 0 bases, and 16 bases lay in between. This CDR3 contains 16 residues. CDR3 protein: CASSQTAGASTDTQYF. In DNA, the CDR3 is TGTGCCAGCAGTCAGACCGCGGGGGCCAGCACAGATACGCAGTATTTT.

The chain links TRBV5-1 to TRBJ1-1; D not resolved. Trimming took 3 bases from V and 0 from J, leaving 6 bases between them. The CDR3 extends over 13 amino acids. Germline V gene data show CDR1 as SGHRS and CDR2 as YFSETQ. CDR3 DNA: TGCGCCAGCAGCTGGGAGCTGAACACTGAAGCTTTCTTT. The encoded protein is CASSWELNTEAFF.

This clonotype was seen only a few times. This chain uses TRBV12-3 or TRBV12-4 with TRBJ2-7; TRBD2 matches 10 bases. The junction had 1 base not matched to a gene; V was cut back by 5 bases and J by 6 bases. The CDR3 loop spans 12 amino acids. Here the CDR3 reads CASSRTSGEQYF. CDR3 bases: TGTGCCAGCAGTCGGACTAGCGGCGAGCAGTACTTC.

This clonotype showed up just a few times. This sequence joins TRBV6-1 and TRBJ1-2; the D gene is possibly TRBD1 (6 bases). The germline CDR1 and CDR2 sequences are MNHNS and SASEGT. V lost 5 bases and J lost 7, with 26 bases in between. The length of the CDR3 is 17 residues. The CDR3 sequence is CASSQSRNRVGYCGYTF. CDR3 bases: TGTGCCAGCAGTCAGAGCCGCAACAGGGTTGGATACTGTGGCTACACCTTC.

The chain carries TRBV5-1 and TRBJ2-3; 9 bases match TRBD2. CDR1 and CDR2 from the germline V gene are SGHRS and YFSETQ. The CDR3 contains 16 residues. J lost 1 base, V lost 0 bases, and 3 bases had no gene match. The CDR3 loop is CASSLDWTSGTDTQYF. CDR3 bases: TGCGCCAGCAGCTTGGACTGGACTAGCGGCACAGATACGCAGTATTTT.

The chain links TRBV29-1 to TRBJ2-3; the D gene is possibly TRBD2 (6 bases). Trimming removed 2 bases at V and 0 bases at J, with 12 bases between. The CDR3 has 15 residues. CDR1 SQVTM and CDR2 ANQGSEA come from the germline V gene. The CDR3 sequence: CSVESGGTSTDTQYF. The DNA of the CDR3 is TGCAGCGTTGAATCCGGGGGTACTAGCACAGATACGCAGTATTTT.

This clonotype was counted a few times. The chain recombines TRBV20-1 with TRBJ2-1, with TRBD1 matching over 12 bases. Germline values: CDR1 DFQATT, CDR2 SNEGSKA (reference sequence). The CDR3 is 15 amino acids. V gave up 2 bases and J gave up 9 bases; unmatched junction bases: 8. The CDR3 is CSARWGQGALSEQFF. CDR3 DNA: TGCAGTGCTAGATGGGGACAGGGGGCACTCAGTGAGCAGTTCTTC.

The chain employs TRBV18 and TRBJ2-6; possible D gene TRBD1, 5 bases. CDR3 length: 16 amino acids. The V end lost 3 bases, the J end lost 0 bases, and 9 bases lay between the germline ends. Germline CDR1 and CDR2: KGHSH and LQKENI. DNA of the CDR3: TGTGCCAGCTCACCGGACATGGTCTCTGGGGCCAACGTCCTGACTTTC. Protein: CASSPDMVSGANVLTF.

The chain links TRBV5-1 to TRBJ2-7; possible D gene TRBD2, 5 bases. V dropped 6 bases and J dropped 2 bases, with 15 bases sitting between them. The germline V gene has CDR1 SGHRS and CDR2 YFSETQ. CDR3 size: 14 residues. This CDR3 is CASNPEGSAYEQYF. The CDR3 DNA reads as TGCGCCAGCAACCCAGAAGGGAGCGCCTACGAGCAGTACTTC.

The V and J genes are TRBV20-1 and TRBJ1-2; the D gene is possibly TRBD1 (5 bases). The CDR3 is 14 amino acids. With 6 bases removed from V and 5 bases from J, the gap between germline ends came to 19 bases. Germline V gives CDR1 DFQATT, CDR2 SNEGSKA (reference sequence). CDR3 DNA sequence: TGCAGTGCCCCCGGCGACAGCACCGGATATGGCTACACCTTC. It specifies CSAPGDSTGYGYTF.

V gene TRBV11-2 combines with J gene TRBJ2-3; perhaps TRBD2 as D (5 bases). Trimming removed 5 bases at V and 4 bases at J, with 19 bases between. CDR3 size: 16 residues. CDR1 is SGHAT and CDR2 is FQNNGV in the germline V gene. As DNA, the CDR3 is TGTGCCAGCAGCCCAGGAATGCGGGCCCCCTCAGATACGCAGTATTTT. This gives the protein CASSPGMRAPSDTQYF.

The chain links TRBV3-1 to TRBJ1-2, with D unresolved. V lost 2 bases and J 0 bases, leaving 10 bases between the germline ends. The CDR3 extends over 15 amino acids. CDR1 and CDR2 (germline): LGHDT, YNNKEL (reference sequence). In nucleotides, the CDR3 is TGTGCCAGCAGCCAAAGTGCAGGCTCTAACTATGGCTACACCTTC. It is translated as CASSQSAGSNYGYTF.

This chain links TRBV6-5 with TRBJ2-2, with D possibly being TRBD2 (5 bases). Germline V lookup: CDR1 MNHEY, CDR2 SVGAGI. The length of the CDR3 is 13 residues. V was pared by 6 bases and J by 0 bases, with 5 bases between. The CDR3 sequence is CASRRANTGELFF. The CDR3, as DNA: TGTGCCAGCAGGCGGGCGAACACCGGGGAGCTGTTTTTT.

The chain is built from TRBV7-9 and TRBJ2-6; 7 bases map to TRBD1. Unmatched junction bases numbered 12, after V lost 4 bases and J lost 0 bases. The CDR3 totals 19 residues. Per germline, CDR1 SEHNR and CDR2 FQNEAQ (reference sequence). The CDR3 reads CASSSSDRVGSSGANVLTF. DNA of the CDR3: TGTGCCAGCAGCTCGTCCGACAGGGTGGGAAGCTCTGGGGCCAACGTCCTGACTTTC.

A few counts support this clonotype. The chain joins TRBV20-1 to TRBJ2-5; a weak D match, TRBD2 (6 bases). In germline, CDR1 is DFQATT, CDR2 SNEGSKA (reference sequence). The CDR3 loop spans 11 amino acids. Trimming left V 3 bases short and J 4 bases short, with 6 bases between. The CDR3 DNA is TGCAGTGCTAGCGGGGGAGAGACCCAGTACTTC. Amino acids: CSASGGETQYF.

This chain uses TRBV2 with TRBJ2-1; TRBD2 matches at 11 bases. Per germline, CDR1 SNHLY and CDR2 FYNNEI. V trimming: 7 bases; J trimming: 10 bases; junction bases outside the gene matches: 3. The CDR3 runs 12 residues. The CDR3 protein is CASTGTSGEQFF. DNA of the CDR3: TGTGCCAGCACAGGGACTAGCGGCGAGCAGTTCTTC.

The chain couples TRBV6-2 or TRBV6-3 to TRBJ1-1, with D tentatively TRBD1 (6 bases). The CDR3 extends over 14 amino acids. CDR1 and CDR2 from the germline V gene are MNHEY and SVGEGT. V was trimmed by 4 bases and J by 5 bases, leaving 14 bases between them. CDR3 amino acids: CASSFATQGTEAFF. The CDR3 nucleotides are TGTGCCAGCAGTTTCGCGACGCAGGGGACTGAAGCTTTCTTT.

V is TRBV27 and J is TRBJ2-7, with D hard to call. Germline V CDR1 and CDR2: MNHEY, SMNVEV (reference sequence). Trimming stripped 2 bases from V and 2 bases from J, with 7 bases between. This CDR3 spans 13 amino acids. CDR3 sequence: CASSLRAAYEQYF. The CDR3 coding sequence is TGTGCCAGCAGTTTAAGGGCAGCCTACGAGCAGTACTTC.

The table lists this clonotype with a few counts. V and J are TRBV3-1 and TRBJ1-2; tentatively, D is TRBD1 (5 bases). The ends were cut back, 0 bases at V and 8 bases at J, with 16 bases in the middle. The CDR3 covers 15 residues. Germline CDR1 and CDR2: LGHDT and YNNKEL (reference sequence). CDR3 residues: CASSQDPLQGEGYTF. In DNA, the CDR3 is TGTGCCAGCAGCCAAGACCCCCTCCAGGGTGAAGGCTACACCTTC.

This clonotype has more than one count but fewer than ten. This chain links TRBV5-1 with TRBJ2-1; 12 bases line up with TRBD2. The germline CDR1 and CDR2 sequences are SGHRS and YFSETQ. The CDR3 contains 14 residues. The ends lost 3 bases at V and 8 bases at J; junction bases unmatched: 3. The CDR3 is CASSYGLAGYEQFF. Written as DNA, the CDR3 is TGCGCCAGCAGCTACGGACTAGCGGGATATGAGCAGTTCTTC.

The genes are TRBV29-1 and TRBJ2-1; no reliable D call. V dropped 2 bases and J dropped 6 bases, with 14 bases sitting between them. CDR1 is SQVTM and CDR2 is ANQGSEA in the germline V gene. The CDR3 contains 14 residues. The CDR3 spells CSVERDLNGNEQFF. The CDR3 DNA reads as TGCAGCGTTGAACGCGACCTCAATGGCAATGAGCAGTTCTTC.